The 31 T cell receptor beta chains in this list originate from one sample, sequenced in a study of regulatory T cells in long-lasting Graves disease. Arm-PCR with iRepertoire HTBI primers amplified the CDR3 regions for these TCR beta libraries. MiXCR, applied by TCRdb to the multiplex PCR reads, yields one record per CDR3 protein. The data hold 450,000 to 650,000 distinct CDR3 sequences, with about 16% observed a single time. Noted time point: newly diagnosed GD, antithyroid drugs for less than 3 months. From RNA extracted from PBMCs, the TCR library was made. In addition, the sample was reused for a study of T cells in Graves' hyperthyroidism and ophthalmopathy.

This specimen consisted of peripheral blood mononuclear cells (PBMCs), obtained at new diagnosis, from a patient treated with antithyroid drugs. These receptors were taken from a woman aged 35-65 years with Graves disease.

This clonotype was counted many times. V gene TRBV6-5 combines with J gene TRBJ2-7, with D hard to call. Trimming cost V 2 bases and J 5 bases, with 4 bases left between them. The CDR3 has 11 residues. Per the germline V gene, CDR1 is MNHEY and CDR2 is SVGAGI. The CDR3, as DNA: TGTGCCAGCAGTTACCCCAACGAGCAGTACTTC. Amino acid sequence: CASSYPNEQYF.

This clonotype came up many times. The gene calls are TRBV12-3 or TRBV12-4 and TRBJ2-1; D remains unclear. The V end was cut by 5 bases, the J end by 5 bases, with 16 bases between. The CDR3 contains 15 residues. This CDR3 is CASSQYTDVDNEQFF. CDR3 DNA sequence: TGTGCCAGCAGTCAATACACCGATGTGGACAATGAGCAGTTCTTC.

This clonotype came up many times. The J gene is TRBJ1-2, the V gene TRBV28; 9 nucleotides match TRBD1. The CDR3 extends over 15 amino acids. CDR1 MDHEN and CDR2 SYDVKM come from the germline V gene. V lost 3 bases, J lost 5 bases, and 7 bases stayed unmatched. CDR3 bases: TGTGCCAGCAGTTTGCCAGGGACAGGGTGGTATGGCTACACCTTC. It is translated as CASSLPGTGWYGYTF.

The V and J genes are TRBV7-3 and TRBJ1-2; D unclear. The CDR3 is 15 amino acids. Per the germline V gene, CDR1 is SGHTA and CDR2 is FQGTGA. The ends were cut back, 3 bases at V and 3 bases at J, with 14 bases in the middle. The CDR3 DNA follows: TGTGCCAGCAGCTTGGCCCCGGGCGGGGACTATGGCTACACCTTC. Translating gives CASSLAPGGDYGYTF. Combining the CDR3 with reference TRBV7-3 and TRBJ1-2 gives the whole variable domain GAGVSQTPSNKVTEKGKYVELRCDPISGHTALYWYRQSLGQGPEFLIYFQGTGAADDSGLPNDRFFAVRPEGSVSTLKIQRTERGDSAVYLCASSLAPGGDYGYTFGSGTRLTVV.

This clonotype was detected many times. The CDR3 sequence is CASRQGEVTEAFF. The CDR3 nucleotides are TGTGCCAGCAGGCAGGGTGAGGTCACTGAAGCTTTCTTT. This rearrangement joins TRBV2 to TRBJ1-1; possibly TRBD1 for D (5 bases). The CDR3 totals 13 residues. CDR1 and CDR2 (germline): SNHLY, FYNNEI. V was cut by 6 bases and J by 4 bases, with 12 bases left in between.

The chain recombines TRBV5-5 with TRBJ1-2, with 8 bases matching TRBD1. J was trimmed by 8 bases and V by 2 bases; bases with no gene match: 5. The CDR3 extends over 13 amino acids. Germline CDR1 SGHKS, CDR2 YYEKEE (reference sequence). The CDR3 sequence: CASSFQGARGYTF. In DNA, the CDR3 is TGTGCCAGCAGCTTCCAGGGGGCGAGGGGCTACACCTTC. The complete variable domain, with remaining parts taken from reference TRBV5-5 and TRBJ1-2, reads DAGVTQSPTHLIKTRGQQVTLRCSPISGHKSVSWYQQVLGQGPQFIFQYYEKEERGRGNFPDRFSARQFPNYSSELNVNALLLGDSALYLCASSFQGARGYTFGSGTRLTVV.

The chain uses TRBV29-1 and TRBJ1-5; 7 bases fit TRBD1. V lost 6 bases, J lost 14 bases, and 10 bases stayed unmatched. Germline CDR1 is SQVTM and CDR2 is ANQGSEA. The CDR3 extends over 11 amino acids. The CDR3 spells CSVDGTAGKHF. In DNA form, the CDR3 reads TGCAGCGTCGACGGGACAGCTGGAAAGCATTTT. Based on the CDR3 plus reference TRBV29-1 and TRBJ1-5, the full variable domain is SAVISQKPSRDICQRGTSLTIQCQVDSQVTMMFWYRQQPGQSLTLIATANQGSEATYESGFVIDKFPISRPNLTFSTLTVSNMSPEDSSIYLCSVDGTAGKHFGDGTRLSIL.

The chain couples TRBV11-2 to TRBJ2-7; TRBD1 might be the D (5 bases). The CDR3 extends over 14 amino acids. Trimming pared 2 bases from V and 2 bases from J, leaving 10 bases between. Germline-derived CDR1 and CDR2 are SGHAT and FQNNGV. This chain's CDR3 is CASSLQGFPYEQYF. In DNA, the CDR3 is TGTGCCAGCAGCTTACAGGGTTTCCCCTACGAGCAGTACTTC. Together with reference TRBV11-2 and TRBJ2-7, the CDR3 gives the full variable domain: EAGVAQSPRYKIIEKRQSVAFWCNPISGHATLYWYQQILGQGPKLLIQFQNNGVVDDSQLPKDRFSAERLKGVDSTLKIQPAKLEDSAVYLCASSLQGFPYEQYFGPGTRLTVT.

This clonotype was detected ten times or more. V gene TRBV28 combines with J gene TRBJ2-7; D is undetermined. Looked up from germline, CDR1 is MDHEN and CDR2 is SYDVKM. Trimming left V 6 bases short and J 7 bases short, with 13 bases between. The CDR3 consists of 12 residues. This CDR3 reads CASRRDSWEQYF. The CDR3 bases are TGTGCCAGCAGACGAGACTCTTGGGAGCAGTACTTC.

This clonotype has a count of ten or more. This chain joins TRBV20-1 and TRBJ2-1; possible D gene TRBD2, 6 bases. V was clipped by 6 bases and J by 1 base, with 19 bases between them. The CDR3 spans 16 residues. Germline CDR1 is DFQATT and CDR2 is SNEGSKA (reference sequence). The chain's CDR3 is CSAPKEGQGSYNEQFF. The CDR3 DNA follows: TGCAGTGCCCCTAAGGAGGGGCAGGGATCCTACAATGAGCAGTTCTTC.

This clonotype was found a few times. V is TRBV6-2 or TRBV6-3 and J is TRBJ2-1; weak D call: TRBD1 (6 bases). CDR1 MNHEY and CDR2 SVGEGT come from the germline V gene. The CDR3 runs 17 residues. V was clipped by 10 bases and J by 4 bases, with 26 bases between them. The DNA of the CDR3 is TGTGCCACCTCCCTCGAGGGACAAGAGTCGCCGTACAATGAGCAGTTCTTC. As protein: CATSLEGQESPYNEQFF.

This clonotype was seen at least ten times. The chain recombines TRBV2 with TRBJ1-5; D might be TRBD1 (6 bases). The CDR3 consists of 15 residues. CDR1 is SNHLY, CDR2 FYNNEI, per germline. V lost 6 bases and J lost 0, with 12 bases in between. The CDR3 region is CASSSDRNSNQPQHF. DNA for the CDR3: TGTGCCAGCAGCTCGGACAGAAATAGCAATCAGCCCCAGCATTTT.

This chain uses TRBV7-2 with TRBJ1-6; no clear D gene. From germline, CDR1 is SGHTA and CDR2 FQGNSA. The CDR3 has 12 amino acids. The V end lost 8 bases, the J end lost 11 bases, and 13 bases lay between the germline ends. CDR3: CASGVREAPLHF. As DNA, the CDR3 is TGTGCCAGCGGAGTCCGAGAGGCACCCCTCCACTTT.

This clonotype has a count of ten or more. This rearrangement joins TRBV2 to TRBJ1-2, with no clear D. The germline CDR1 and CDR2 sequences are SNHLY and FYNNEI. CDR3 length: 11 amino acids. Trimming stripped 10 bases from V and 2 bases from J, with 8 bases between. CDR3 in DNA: TGTGCCACTTCTCTGAACTATGGCTACACCTTC. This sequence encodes CATSLNYGYTF.

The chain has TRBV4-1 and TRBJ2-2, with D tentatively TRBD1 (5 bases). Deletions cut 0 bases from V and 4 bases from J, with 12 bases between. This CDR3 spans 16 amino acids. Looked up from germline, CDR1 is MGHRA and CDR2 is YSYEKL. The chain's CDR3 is CASSQEVRGFTGELFF. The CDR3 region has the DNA TGCGCCAGCAGCCAAGAAGTTAGGGGATTCACCGGGGAGCTGTTTTTT.

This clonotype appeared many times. The CDR3 loop reads CASQGLSMGDTQYF. The DNA for the CDR3 is TGTGCCAGCCAAGGCCTTAGTATGGGGGATACGCAGTATTTT. The genes are TRBV18 and TRBJ2-3; D gene unclear. With 8 bases removed from V and 6 bases from J, the gap between germline ends came to 18 bases. The CDR3 contains 14 residues. The germline V gene encodes CDR1 KGHSH and CDR2 LQKENI.

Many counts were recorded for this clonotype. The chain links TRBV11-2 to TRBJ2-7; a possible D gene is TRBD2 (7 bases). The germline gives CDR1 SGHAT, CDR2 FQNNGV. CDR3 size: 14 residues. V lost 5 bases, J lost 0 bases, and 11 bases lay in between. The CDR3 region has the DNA TGTGCCAGCAGCATCGGGGGGCCCTCCTACGAGCAGTACTTC. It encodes CASSIGGPSYEQYF.

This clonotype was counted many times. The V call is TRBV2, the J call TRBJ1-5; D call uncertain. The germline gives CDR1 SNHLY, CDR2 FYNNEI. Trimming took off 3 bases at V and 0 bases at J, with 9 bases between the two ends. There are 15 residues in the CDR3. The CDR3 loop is CASSDRGHSNQPQHF. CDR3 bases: TGTGCCAGCAGTGATCGAGGGCATAGCAATCAGCCCCAGCATTTT.

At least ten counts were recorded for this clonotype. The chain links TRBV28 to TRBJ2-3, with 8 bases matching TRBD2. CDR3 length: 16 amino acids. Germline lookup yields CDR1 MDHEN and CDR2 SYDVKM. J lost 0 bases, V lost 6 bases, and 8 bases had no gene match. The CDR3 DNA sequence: TGTGCCAGCAGCCCATCCGGGGGGGGGAGCACAGATACGCAGTATTTT. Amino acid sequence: CASSPSGGGSTDTQYF.

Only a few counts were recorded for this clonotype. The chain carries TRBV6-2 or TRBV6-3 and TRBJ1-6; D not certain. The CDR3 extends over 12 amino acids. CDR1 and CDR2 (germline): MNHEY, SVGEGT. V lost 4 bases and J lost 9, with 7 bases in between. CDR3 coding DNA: TGTGCCAGCAGTTTTGTGGCTTCACCCCTCCACTTT. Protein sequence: CASSFVASPLHF.

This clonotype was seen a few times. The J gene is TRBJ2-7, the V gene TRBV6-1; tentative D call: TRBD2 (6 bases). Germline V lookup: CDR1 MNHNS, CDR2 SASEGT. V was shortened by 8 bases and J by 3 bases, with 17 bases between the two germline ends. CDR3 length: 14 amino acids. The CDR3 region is CASGVGGRGYEQYF. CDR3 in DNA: TGTGCCAGCGGCGTGGGTGGGCGGGGCTACGAGCAGTACTTC.

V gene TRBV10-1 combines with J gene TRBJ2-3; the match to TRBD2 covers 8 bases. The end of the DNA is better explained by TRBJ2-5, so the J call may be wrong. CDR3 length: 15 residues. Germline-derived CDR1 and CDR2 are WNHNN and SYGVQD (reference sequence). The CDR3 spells CASSETSDTRETQYF. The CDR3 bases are TGCGCCAGCAGCGAGACTAGCGACACGCGGGAGACCCAGTACTTC.

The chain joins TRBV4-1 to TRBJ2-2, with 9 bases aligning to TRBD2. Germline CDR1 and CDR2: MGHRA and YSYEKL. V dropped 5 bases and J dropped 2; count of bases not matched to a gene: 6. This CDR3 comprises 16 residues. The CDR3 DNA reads TGCGCCAGCAGCTTTCGAGCGGGGGGAAACACCGGGGAGCTGTTTTTT. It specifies CASSFRAGGNTGELFF.

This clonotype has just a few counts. The CDR3 loop is CASSRSTGTSGGETDTQYF. The CDR3 DNA reads TGCGCCAGCAGCCGGTCAACCGGGACTAGCGGGGGGGAAACAGATACGCAGTATTTT. The genes are TRBV4-1 and TRBJ2-3; 16 bases fit TRBD2. The J segment lost 3 bases and the V segment lost 4 bases, leaving 10 bases of the junction unmatched. The germline gives CDR1 MGHRA, CDR2 YSYEKL. This CDR3 region has 19 residues.

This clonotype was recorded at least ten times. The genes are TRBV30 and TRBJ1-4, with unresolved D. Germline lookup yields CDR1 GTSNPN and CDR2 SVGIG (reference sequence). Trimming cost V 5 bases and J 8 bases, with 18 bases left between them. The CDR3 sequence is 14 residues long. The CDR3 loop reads CAWSSVGWEEKLFF. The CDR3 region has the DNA TGTGCCTGGTCCTCGGTCGGGTGGGAAGAAAAACTGTTTTTT. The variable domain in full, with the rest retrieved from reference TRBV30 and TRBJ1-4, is SQTIHQWPATLVQPVGSPLSLECTVEGTSNPNLYWYRQAAGRGLQLLFYSVGIGQISSEVPQNLSASRPQDRQFILSSKKLLLSDSGFYLCAWSSVGWEEKLFFGSGTQLSVL.

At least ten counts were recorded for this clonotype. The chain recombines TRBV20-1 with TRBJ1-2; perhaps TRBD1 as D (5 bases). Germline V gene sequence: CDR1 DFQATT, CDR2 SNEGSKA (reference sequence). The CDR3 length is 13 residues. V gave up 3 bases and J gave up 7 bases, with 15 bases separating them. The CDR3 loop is CSASEAGQGGYTF. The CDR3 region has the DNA TGCAGTGCTAGCGAGGCGGGGCAGGGTGGCTACACCTTC.

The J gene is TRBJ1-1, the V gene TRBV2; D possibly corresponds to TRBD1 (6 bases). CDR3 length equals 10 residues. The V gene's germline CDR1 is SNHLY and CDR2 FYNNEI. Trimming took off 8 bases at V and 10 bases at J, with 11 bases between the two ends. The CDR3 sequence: CASGLQGAFF. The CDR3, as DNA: TGTGCCAGCGGGCTACAGGGAGCTTTCTTT. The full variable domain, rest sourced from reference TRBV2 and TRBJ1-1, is EPEVTQTPSHQVTQMGQEVILRCVPISNHLYFYWYRQILGQKVEFLVSFYNNEISEKSEIFDDQFSVERPDGSNFTLKIRSTKLEDSAMYFCASGLQGAFFGQGTRLTVV.

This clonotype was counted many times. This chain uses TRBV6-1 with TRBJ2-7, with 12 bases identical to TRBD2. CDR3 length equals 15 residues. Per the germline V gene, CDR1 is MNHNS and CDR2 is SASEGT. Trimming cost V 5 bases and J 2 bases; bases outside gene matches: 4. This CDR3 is CASSRTSGDAYEQYF. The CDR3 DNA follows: TGTGCCAGCAGTCGGACTAGCGGGGATGCCTACGAGCAGTACTTC.

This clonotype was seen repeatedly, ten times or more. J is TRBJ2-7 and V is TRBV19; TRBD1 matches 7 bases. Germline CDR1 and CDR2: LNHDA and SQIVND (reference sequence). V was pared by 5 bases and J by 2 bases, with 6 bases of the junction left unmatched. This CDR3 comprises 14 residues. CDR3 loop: CASSDRTGPYEQYF. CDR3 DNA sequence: TGTGCCAGTAGTGATAGGACAGGACCCTACGAGCAGTACTTC.

CDR3 nucleotide sequence: TGTGCCAGCAGGGGGGAAGCGCTAAACATTCAGTACTTC. Translating it yields CASRGEALNIQYF. The V and J genes are TRBV6-1 and TRBJ2-4; D is tentatively TRBD1 or TRBD2 (5 bases each). This CDR3 contains 13 residues. V was shortened by 6 bases and J by 6 bases, with 12 bases between the two germline ends. The germline CDR1 and CDR2 sequences are MNHNS and SASEGT.

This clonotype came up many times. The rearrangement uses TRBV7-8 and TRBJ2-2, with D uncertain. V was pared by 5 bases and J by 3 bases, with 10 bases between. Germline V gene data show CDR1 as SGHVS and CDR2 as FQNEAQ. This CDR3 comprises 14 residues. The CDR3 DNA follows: TGTGCCAGCAGCCCACCTAGTCACACCGGGGAGCTGTTTTTT. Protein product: CASSPPSHTGELFF.